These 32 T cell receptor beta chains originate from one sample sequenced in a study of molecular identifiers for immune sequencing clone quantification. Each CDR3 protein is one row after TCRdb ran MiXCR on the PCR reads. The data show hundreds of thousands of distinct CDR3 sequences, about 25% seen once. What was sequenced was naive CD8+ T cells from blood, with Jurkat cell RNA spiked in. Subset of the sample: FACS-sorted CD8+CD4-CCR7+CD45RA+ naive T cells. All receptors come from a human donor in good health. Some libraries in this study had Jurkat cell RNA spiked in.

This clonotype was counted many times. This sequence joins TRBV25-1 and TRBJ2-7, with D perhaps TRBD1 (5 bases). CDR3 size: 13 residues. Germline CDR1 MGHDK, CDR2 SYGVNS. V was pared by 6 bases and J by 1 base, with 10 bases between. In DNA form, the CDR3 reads TGTGCCAGCAGGGATGGACAATCCTACGAGCAGTACTTC. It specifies CASRDGQSYEQYF.

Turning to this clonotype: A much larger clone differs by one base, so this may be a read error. DNA of the CDR3: TGTACCAGCAGCGCACAGAAGGAGACCCAGTACTTC. This encodes CTSSAQKETQYF. The chain recombines TRBV7-9 with TRBJ2-5; no clear D gene. This CDR3 has 12 amino acids. Looked up from germline, CDR1 is SEHNR and CDR2 is FQNEAQ (reference sequence).

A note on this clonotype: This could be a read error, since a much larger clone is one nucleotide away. This chain's CDR3 is CAWSVRGRPPYEQYF. Written as DNA, the CDR3 is TGTGCCTGGAGTGTGCGGGGGCGGCCCCCCTACGAGCAGTACTTC. The chain combines TRBV30 with TRBJ2-7, with D perhaps TRBD2 (7 bases). The CDR3 consists of 15 residues. Germline lookup yields CDR1 GTSNPN and CDR2 SVGIG (reference sequence). Trimming cost V 0 bases and J 2 bases, with 14 bases left between them.

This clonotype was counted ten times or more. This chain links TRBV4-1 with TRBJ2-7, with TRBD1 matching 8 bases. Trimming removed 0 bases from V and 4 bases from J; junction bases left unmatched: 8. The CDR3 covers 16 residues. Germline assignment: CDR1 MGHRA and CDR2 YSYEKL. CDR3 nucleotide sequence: TGCGCCAGCAGCCAAGATATAGGACAGGGATTGTACGAGCAGTACTTC. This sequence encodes CASSQDIGQGLYEQYF.

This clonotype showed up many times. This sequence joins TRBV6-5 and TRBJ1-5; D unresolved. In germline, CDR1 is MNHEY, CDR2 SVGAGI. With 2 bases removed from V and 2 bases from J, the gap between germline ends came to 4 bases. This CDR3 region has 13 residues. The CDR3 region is CASSYEGNQPQHF. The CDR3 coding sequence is TGTGCCAGCAGTTACGAGGGCAATCAGCCCCAGCATTTT.

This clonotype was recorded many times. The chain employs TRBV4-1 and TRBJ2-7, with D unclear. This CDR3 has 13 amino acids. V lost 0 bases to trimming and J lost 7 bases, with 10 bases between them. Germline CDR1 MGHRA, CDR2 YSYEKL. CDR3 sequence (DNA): TGCGCCAGCAGCCAAGAACAACGTGGGGAGCAGTACTTC. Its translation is CASSQEQRGEQYF.

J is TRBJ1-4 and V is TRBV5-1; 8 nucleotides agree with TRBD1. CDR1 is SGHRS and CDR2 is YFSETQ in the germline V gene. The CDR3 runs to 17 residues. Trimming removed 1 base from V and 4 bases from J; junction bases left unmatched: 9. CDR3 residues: CASSLTERQGNNEKLFF. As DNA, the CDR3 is TGCGCCAGCAGCTTGACCGAACGACAGGGGAATAATGAAAAACTGTTTTTT.

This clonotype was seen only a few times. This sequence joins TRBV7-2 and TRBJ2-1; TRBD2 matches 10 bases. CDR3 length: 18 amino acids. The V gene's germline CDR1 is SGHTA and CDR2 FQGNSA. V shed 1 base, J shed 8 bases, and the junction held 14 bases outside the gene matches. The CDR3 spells CASSLEIAGGQISDEQFF. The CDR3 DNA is TGTGCCAGCAGCTTAGAAATAGCGGGAGGCCAAATCAGCGATGAGCAGTTCTTC.

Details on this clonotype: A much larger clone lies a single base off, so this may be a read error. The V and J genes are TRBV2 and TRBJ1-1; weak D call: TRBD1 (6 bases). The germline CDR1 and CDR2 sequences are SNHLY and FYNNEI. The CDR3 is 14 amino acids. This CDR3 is CVSGEYRENTEAFF. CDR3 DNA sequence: TGTGTCAGCGGTGAATACAGGGAGAACACTGAAGCTTTCTTT.

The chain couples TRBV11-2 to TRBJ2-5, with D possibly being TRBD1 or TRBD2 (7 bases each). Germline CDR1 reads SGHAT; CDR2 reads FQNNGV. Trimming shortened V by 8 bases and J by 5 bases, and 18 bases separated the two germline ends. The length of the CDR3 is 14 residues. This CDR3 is CASARGGASETQYF. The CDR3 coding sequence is TGTGCCAGCGCCAGGGGGGGGGCGTCCGAGACCCAGTACTTC.

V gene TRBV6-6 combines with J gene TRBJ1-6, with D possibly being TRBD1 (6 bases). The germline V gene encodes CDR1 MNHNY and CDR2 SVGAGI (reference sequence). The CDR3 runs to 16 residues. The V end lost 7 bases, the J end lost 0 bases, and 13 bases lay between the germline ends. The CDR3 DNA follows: TGTGCCAGCAACAAGAGGGGGAGCTCCTATAATTCACCCCTCCACTTT. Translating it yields CASNKRGSSYNSPLHF.

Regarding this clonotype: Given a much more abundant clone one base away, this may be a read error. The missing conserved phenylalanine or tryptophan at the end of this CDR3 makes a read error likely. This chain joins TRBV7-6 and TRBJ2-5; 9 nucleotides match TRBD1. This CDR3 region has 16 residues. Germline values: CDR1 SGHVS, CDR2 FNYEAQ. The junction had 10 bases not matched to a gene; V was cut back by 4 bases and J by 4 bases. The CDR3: CASSSADRGFRETQYY. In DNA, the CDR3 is TGTGCCAGCAGCTCGGCTGACAGGGGGTTTCGAGAGACCCAGTACTAC.

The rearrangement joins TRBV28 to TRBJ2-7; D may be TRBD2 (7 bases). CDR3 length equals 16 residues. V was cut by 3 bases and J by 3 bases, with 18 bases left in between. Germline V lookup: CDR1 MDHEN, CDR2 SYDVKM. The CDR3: CASSFSLGGGVYEQYF. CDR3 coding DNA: TGTGCCAGCAGTTTTAGCCTAGGAGGGGGGGTCTACGAGCAGTACTTC. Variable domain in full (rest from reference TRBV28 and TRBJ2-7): DVKVTQSSRYLVKRTGEKVFLECVQDMDHENMFWYRQDPGLGLRLIYFSYDVKMKEKGDIPEGYSVSREKKERFSLILESASTNQTSMYLCASSFSLGGGVYEQYFGPGTRLTVT.

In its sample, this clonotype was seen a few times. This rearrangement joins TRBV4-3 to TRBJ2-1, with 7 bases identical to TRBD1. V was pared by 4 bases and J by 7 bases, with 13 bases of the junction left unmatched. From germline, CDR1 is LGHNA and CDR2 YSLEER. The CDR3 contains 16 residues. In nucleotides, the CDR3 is TGCGCCAGCAGCCCCGACCCGGGACAGCCGGGGAATGAGCAGTTCTTC. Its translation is CASSPDPGQPGNEQFF.

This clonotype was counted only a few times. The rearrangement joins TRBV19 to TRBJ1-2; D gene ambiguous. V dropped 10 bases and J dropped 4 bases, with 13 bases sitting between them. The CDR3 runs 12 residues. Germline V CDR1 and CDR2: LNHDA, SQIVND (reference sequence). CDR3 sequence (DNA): TGTGCCACCAACGCAGGAGGCTATGGCTACACCTTC. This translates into CATNAGGYGYTF.

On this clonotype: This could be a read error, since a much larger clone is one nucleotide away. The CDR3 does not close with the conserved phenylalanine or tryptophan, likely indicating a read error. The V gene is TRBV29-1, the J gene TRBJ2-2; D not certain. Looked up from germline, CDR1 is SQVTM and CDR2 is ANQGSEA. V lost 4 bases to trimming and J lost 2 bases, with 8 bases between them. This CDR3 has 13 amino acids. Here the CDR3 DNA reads TGCAGCGTTGGGTCAGCCAACACCGGGGAGCTGTTTTAT. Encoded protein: CSVGSANTGELFY.

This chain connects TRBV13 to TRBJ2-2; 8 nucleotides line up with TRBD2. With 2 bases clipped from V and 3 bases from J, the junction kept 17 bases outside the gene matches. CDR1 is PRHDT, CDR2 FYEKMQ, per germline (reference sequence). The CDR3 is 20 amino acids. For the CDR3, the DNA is TGTGCCAGCAGCTTACTGTTCGTATCTAGCGGGTCCCCGGACACCGGGGAGCTGTTTTTT. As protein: CASSLLFVSSGSPDTGELFF.

CDR3 nucleotides: TGTGCCAGCACCGACCGGACAGATGACTACGAGCAGTACTTC. This sequence encodes CASTDRTDDYEQYF. The rearrangement joins TRBV12-3 or TRBV12-4 to TRBJ2-7; D is possibly TRBD1 (6 bases). There are 14 residues in the CDR3. Between the trimmed V and J ends, which lost 7 bases and 3 bases, there was a span of 16 bases.

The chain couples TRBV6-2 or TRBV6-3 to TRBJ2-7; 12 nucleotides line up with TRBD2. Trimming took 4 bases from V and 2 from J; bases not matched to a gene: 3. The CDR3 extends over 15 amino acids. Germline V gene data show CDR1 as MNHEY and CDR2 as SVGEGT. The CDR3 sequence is CASSWTSGETYEQYF. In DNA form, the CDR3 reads TGTGCCAGCAGTTGGACTAGCGGGGAGACCTACGAGCAGTACTTC.

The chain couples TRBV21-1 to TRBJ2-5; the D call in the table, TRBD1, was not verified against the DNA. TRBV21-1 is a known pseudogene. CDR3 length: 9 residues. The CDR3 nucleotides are TGTGCCAGCAACCCCCCCCCGAACTTC. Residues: CASNPPPNF.

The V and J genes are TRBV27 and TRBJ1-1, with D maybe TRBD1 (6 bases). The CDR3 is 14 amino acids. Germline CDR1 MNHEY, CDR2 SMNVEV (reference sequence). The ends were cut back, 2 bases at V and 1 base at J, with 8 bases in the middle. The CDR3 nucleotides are TGTGCCAGCAGTTTACAGGGGCAGAACACTGAAGCTTTCTTT. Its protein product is CASSLQGQNTEAFF.

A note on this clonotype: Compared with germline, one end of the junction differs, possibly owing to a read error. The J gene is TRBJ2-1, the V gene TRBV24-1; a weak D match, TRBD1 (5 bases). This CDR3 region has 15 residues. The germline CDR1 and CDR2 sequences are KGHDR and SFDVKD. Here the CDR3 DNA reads TGTGCCACCTCCCCAGGGTTTTTCCCCTACAGTGAGCAGTTCTTC. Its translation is CATSPGFFPYSEQFF.

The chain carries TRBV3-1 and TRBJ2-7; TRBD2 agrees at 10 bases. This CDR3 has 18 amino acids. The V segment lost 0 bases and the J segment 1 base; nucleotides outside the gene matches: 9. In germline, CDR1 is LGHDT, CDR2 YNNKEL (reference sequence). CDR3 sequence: CASSQEGPSGGWSYEQYF. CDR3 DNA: TGTGCCAGCAGCCAAGAAGGCCCTAGCGGGGGTTGGTCCTACGAGCAGTACTTC.

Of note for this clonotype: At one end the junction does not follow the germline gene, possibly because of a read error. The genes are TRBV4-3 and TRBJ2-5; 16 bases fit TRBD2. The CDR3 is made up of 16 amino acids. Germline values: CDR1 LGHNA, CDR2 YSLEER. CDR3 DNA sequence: TGCGCCAGCAGCCAGGGGACTAGCGGGAGGGAAGAGAGCCAGTACTTC. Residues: CASSQGTSGREESQYF.

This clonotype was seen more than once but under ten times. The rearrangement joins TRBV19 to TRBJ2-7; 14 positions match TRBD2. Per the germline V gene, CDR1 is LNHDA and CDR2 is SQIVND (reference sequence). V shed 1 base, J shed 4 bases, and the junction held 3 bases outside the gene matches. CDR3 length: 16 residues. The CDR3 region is CASSIGGLAGAYEQYF. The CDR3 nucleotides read TGTGCCAGTAGTATAGGGGGACTAGCGGGAGCGTACGAGCAGTACTTC.

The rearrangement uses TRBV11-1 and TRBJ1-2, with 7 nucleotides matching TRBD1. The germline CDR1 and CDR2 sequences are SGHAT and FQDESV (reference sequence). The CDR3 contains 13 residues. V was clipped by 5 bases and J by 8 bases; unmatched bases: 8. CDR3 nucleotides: TGTGCCAGCAGCCGCCCGACAGGGTACGGCTACACCTTC. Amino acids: CASSRPTGYGYTF.

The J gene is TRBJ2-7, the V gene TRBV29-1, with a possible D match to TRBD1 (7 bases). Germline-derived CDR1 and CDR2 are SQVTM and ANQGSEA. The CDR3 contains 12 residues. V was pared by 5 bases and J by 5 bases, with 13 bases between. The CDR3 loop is CSVLGGGHEQYF. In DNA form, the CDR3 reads TGCAGCGTTCTTGGAGGGGGCCACGAGCAGTACTTC.

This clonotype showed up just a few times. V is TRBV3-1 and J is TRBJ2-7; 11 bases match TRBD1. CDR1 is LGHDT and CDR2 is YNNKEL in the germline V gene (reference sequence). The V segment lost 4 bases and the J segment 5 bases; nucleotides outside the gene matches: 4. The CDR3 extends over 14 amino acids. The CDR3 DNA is TGTGCCAGCAGCCCAACGGGACAGGGGGACGAGCAGTACTTC. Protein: CASSPTGQGDEQYF.

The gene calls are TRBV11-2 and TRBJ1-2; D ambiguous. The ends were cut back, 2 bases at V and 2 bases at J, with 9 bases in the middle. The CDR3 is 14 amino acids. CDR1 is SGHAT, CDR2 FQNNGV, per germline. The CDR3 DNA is TGTGCCAGCAGCTTATTCGGCGGAAACTATGGCTACACCTTC. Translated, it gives CASSLFGGNYGYTF.

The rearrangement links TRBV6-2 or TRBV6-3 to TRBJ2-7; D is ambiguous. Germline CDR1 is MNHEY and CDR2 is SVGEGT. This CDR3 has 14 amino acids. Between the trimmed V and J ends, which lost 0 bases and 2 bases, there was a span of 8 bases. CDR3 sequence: CASSYSRPTYEQYF. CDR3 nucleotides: TGTGCCAGCAGTTACTCGAGACCCACCTACGAGCAGTACTTC.

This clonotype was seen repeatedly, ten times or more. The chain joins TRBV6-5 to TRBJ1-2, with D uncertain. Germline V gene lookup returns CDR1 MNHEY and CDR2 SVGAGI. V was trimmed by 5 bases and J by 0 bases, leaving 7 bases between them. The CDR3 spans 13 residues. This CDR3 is CASSPGTNYGYTF. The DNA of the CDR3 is TGTGCCAGCAGTCCCGGTACTAACTATGGCTACACCTTC.

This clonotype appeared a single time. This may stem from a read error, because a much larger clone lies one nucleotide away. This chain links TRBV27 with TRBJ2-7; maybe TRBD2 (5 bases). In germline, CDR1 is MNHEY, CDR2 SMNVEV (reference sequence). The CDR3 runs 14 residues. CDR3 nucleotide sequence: TGTGCCGGCAGTTTCGGGCCCGGGGCCTACGAGCAGTACTTC. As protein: CAGSFGPGAYEQYF.